This T cell receptor (beta chain) stems from a study of T cells in Graves' hyperthyroidism and ophthalmopathy. Germline lookup yields CDR1 MDHEN and CDR2 SYDVKM. The germline V and J ends were trimmed by 8 bases and 8 bases, with 16 bases remaining between them. The CDR3 contains 12 residues. What was amplified from RNA transcripts were TCR beta CDR3 regions. The study used the HTBI primer set for a first-round RT-PCR of the TCR CDR3. One entry per CDR3 protein, called by TCRdb with MiXCR from the multiplex PCR reads. The table records 500,000 or so distinct CDR3 sequences, roughly 18% of them present only once. This clonotype was counted between two and nine times.

This sequence originates from a young woman with Graves' ophthalmopathy. This chain links TRBV28 with TRBJ2-7; TRBD1 or TRBD2 may be the D gene (6 bases each). What was sequenced was blood. CDR3 protein: CASAGHLYQQYF. CDR3 coding DNA: TGTGCCAGCGCGGGACACCTTTATCAGCAGTACTTC. Filled out from reference TRBV28 and TRBJ2-7, the complete variable domain reads DVKVTQSSRYLVKRTGEKVFLECVQDMDHENMFWYRQDPGLGLRLIYFSYDVKMKEKGDIPEGYSVSREKKERFSLILESASTNQTSMYLCASAGHLYQQYFGPGTRLTVT.